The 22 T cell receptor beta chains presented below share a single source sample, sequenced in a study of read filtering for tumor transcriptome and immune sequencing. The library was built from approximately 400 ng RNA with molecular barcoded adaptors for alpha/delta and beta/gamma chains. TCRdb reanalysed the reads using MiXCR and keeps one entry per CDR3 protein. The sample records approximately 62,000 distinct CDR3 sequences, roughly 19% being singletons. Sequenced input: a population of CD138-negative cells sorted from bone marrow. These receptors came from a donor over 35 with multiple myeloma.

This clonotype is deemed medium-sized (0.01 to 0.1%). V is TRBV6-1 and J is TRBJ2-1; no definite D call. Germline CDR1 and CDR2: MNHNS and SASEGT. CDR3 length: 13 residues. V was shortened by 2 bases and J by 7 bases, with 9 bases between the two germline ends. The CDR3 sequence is CASSERWGNEQFF. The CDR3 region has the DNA TGTGCCAGCAGTGAACGCTGGGGTAATGAGCAGTTCTTC.

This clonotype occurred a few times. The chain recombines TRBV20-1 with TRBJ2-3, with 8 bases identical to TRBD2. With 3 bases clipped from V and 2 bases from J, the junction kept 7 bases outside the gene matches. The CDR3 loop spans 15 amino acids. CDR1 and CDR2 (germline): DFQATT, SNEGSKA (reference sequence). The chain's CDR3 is CSARPTGGYTDTQYF. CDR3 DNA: TGCAGTGCTAGGCCCACGGGAGGGTACACAGATACGCAGTATTTT.

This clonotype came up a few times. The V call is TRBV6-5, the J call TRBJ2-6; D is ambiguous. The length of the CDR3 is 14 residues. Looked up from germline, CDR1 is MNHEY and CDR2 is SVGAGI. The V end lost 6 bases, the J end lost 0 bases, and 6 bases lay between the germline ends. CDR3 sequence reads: CASSVGSGANVLTF. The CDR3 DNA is TGTGCCAGCAGCGTGGGCTCTGGGGCCAACGTCCTGACTTTC.

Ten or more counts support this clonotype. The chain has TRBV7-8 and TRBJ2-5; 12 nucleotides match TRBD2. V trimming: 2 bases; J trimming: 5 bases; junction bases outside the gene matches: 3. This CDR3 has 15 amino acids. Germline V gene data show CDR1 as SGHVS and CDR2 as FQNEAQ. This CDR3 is CASSLYGLAGETQYF. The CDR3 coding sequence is TGTGCCAGCAGCTTATACGGACTAGCGGGGGAGACCCAGTACTTC.

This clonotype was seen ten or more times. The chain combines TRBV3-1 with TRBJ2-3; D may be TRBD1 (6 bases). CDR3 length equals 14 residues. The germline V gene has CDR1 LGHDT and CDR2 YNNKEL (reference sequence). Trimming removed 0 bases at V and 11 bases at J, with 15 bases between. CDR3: CASSQDAGSRGQYF. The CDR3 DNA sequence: TGTGCCAGCAGCCAAGACGCCGGTAGCAGGGGGCAGTATTTT.

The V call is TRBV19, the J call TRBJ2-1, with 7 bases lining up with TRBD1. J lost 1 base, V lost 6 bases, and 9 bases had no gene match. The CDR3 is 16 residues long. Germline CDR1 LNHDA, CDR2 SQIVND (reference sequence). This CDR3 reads CASRRDSRISYNEQFF. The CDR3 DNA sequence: TGTGCCAGTAGACGGGACAGCCGAATTTCCTACAATGAGCAGTTCTTC.

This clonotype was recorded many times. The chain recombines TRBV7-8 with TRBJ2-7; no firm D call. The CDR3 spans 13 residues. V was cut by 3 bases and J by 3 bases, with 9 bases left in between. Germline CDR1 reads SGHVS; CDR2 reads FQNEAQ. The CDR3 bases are TGTGCCAGCAGCTTGGAGTACTACTACGAGCAGTACTTC. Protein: CASSLEYYYEQYF.

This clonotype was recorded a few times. The CDR3 coding sequence is TGCAGCGCCGTTGGGGGGGGATACGAGCAGTACTTC. Translating gives CSAVGGGYEQYF. The rearrangement links TRBV29-1 to TRBJ2-7, with TRBD2 identical over 7 bases. The CDR3 has 12 residues. V dropped 7 bases and J dropped 4; count of bases not matched to a gene: 7. Germline V gives CDR1 SQVTM, CDR2 ANQGSEA.

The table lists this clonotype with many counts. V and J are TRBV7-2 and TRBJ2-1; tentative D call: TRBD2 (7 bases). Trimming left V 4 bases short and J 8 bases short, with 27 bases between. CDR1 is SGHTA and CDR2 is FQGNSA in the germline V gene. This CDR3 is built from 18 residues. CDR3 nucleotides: TGTGCCAGCAGCTCCTCCAACTGGGGGGGGCCCAAGGACGATGAGCAGTTCTTC. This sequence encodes CASSSSNWGGPKDDEQFF.

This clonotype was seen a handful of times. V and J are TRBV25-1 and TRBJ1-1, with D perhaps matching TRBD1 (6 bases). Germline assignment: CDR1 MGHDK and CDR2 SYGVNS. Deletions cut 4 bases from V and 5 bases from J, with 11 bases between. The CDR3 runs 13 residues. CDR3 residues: CASSAPRGTEAFF. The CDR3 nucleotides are TGTGCCAGCAGTGCCCCAAGGGGGACTGAAGCTTTCTTT.

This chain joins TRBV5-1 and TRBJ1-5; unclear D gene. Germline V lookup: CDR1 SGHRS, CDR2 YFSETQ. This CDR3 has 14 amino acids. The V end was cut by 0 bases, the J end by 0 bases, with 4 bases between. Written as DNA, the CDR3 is TGCGCCAGCAGCTTGGGGGTTAGCAATCAGCCCCAGCATTTT. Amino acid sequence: CASSLGVSNQPQHF.

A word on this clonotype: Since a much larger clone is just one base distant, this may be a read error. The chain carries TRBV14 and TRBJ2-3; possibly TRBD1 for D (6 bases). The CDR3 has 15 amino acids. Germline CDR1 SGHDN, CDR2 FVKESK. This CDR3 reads CASSQGGLRTDKQYF. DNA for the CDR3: TGTGCCAGCAGCCAAGGGGGGCTACGCACAGATAAGCAGTATTTT.

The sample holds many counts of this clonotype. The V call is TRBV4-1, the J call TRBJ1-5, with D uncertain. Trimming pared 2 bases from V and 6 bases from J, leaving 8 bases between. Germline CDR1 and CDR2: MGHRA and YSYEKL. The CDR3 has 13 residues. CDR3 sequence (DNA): TGCGCCAGCAGCCAACTACCGTTTCAGCCCCAGCATTTT. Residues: CASSQLPFQPQHF.

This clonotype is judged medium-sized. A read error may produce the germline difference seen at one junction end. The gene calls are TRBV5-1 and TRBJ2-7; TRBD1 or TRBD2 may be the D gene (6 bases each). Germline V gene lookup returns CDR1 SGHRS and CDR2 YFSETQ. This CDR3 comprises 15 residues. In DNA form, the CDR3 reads TGCGCCAGCACAAGGAGGGGGTCGAGCTCCTACGAGCAGTACTTT. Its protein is CASTRRGSSSYEQYF.

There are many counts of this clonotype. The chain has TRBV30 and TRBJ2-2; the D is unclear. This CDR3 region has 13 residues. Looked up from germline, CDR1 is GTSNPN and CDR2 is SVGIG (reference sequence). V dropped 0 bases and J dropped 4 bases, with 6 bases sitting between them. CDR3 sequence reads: CAWSVGVTGELFF. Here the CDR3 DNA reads TGTGCCTGGAGTGTAGGCGTCACCGGGGAGCTGTTTTTT.

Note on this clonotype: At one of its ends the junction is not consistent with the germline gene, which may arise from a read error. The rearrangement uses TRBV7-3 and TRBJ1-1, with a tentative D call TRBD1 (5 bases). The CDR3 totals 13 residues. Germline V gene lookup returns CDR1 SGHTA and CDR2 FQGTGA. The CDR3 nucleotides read TGTGCCAGCAACTTATCGGGGAACAGGGAAGCTTTCTTT. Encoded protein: CASNLSGNREAFF.

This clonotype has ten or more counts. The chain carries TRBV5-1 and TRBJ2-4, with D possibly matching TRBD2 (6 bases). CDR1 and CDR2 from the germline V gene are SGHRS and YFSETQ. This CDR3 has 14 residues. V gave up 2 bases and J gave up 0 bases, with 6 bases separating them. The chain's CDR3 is CASSFGGAKNIQYF. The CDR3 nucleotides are TGCGCCAGCAGCTTCGGGGGAGCCAAAAACATTCAGTACTTC.

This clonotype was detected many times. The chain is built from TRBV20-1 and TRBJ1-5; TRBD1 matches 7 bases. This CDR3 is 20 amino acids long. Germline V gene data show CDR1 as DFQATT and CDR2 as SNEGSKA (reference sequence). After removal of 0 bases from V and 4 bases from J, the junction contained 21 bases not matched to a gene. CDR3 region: CSARDQGRQGVRGINQPQHF. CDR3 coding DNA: TGCAGTGCTAGAGATCAGGGACGGCAGGGGGTACGGGGTATTAATCAGCCCCAGCATTTT.

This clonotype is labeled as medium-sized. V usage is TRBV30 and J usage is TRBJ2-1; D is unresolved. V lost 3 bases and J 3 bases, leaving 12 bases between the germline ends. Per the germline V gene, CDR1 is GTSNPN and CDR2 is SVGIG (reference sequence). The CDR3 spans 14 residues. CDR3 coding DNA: TGTGCCTGGAGGTACAGCGATATCTACAATGAGCAGTTCTTC. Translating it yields CAWRYSDIYNEQFF.

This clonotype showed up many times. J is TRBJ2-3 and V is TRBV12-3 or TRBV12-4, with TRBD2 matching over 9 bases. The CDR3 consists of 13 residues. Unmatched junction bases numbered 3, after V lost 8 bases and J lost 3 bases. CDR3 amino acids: CASGLARTDTQYF. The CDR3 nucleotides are TGTGCCAGCGGACTAGCGCGTACAGATACGCAGTATTTT.

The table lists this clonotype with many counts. CDR3 in DNA: TGCAGTGCAGACGGGGGGGATTCCTACAATGAGCAGTTCTTC. This gives the protein CSADGGDSYNEQFF. The chain has TRBV20-1 and TRBJ2-1, with 8 positions matching TRBD2. V gave up 6 bases and J gave up 1 base; unmatched junction bases: 5. The CDR3 extends over 14 amino acids. Germline V gene data show CDR1 as DFQATT and CDR2 as SNEGSKA (reference sequence).

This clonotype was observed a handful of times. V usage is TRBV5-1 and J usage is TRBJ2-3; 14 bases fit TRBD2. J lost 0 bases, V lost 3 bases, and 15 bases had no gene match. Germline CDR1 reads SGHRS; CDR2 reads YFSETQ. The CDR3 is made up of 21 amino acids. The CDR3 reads CASSWIRLAGGPSTSTDTQYF. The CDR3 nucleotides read TGCGCCAGCAGCTGGATCCGACTAGCGGGAGGGCCAAGCACTAGCACAGATACGCAGTATTTT.